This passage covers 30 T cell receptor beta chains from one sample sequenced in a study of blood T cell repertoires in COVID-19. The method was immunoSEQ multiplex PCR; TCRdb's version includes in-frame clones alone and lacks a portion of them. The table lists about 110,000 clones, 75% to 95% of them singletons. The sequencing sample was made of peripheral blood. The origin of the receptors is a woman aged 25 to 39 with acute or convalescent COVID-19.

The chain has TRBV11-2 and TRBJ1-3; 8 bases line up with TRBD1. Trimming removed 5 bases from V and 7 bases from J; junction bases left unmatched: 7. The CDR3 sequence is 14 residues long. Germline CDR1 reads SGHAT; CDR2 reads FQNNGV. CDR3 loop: CASSPGQGANTIYF. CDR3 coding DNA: TGTGCCAGCAGCCCCGGACAGGGCGCCAACACCATATATTTT.

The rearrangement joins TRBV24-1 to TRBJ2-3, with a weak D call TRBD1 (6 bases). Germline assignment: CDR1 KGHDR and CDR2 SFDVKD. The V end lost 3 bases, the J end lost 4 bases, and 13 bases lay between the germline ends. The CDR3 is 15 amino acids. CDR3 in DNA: TGTGCCACCAGTGATGGGTACAGGGCTTCAGATACGCAGTATTTT. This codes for CATSDGYRASDTQYF.

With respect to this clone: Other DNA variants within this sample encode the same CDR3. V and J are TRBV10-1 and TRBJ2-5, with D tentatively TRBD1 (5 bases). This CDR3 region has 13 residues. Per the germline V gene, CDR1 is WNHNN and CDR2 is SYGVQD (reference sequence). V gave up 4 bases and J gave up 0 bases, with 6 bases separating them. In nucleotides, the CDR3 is TGCGCCAGCAGTGGACAGTACCAAGAGACCCAGTACTTC. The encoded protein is CASSGQYQETQYF.

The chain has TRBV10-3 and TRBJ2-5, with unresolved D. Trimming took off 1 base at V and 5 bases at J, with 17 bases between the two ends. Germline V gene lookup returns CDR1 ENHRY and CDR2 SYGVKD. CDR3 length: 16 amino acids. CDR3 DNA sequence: TGTGCCATCAGTGAGTTAAGGCGGAATTTTGCGGAGACCCAGTACTTC. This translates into CAISELRRNFAETQYF.

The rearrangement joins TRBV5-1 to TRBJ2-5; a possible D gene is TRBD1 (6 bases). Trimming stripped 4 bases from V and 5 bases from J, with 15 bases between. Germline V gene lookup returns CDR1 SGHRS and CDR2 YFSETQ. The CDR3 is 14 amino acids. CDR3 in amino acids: CASSQGLDRETQYF. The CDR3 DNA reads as TGCGCCAGCAGCCAGGGGTTAGACCGGGAGACCCAGTACTTC.

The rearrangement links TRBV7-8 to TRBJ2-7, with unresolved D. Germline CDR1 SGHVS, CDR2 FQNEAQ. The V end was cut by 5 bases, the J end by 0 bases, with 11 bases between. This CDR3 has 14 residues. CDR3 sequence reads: CASSPTSPSYEQYF. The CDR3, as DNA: TGTGCCAGCAGCCCCACCAGTCCCTCCTACGAGCAGTACTTC.

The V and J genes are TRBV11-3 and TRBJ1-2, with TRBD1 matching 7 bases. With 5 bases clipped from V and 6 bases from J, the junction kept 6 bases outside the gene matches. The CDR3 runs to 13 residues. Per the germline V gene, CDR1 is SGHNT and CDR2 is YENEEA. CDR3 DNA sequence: TGTGCCAGCAGCAAACAGGGGTATCATGGCTACACCTTC. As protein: CASSKQGYHGYTF.

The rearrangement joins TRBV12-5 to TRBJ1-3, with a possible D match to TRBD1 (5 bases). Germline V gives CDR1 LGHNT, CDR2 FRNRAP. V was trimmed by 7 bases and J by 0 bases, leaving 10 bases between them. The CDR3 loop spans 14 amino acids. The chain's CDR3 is CASVGEDSGNTIYF. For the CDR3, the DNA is TGTGCTAGTGTAGGGGAGGACTCTGGAAACACCATATATTTT.

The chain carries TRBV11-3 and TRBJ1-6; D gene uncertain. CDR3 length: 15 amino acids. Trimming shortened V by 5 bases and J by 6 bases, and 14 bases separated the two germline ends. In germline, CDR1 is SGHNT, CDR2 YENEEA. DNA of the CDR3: TGTGCCAGCAGCGGGTCAGGCCTCCTTAATTCACCCCTCCACTTT. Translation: CASSGSGLLNSPLHF.

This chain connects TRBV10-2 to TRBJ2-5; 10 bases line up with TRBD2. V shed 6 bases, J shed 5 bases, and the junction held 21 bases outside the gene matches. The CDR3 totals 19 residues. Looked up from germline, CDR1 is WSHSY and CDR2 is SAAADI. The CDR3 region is CASSDRKGLAGVGGETQYF. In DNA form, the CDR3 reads TGCGCCAGCAGCGATAGGAAGGGGCTAGCGGGAGTCGGGGGGGAGACCCAGTACTTC.

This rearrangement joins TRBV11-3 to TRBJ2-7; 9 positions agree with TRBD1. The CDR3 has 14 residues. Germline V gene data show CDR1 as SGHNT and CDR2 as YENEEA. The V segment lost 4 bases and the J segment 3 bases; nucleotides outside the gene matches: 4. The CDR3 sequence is CASSSGTGNYEQYF. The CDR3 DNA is TGTGCCAGCAGCTCCGGGACAGGGAACTACGAGCAGTACTTC. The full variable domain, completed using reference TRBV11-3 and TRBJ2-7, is EAGVVQSPRYKIIEKKQPVAFWCNPISGHNTLYWYLQNLGQGPELLIRYENEEAVDDSQLPKDRFSAERLKGVDSTLKIQPAELGDSAVYLCASSSGTGNYEQYFGPGTRLTVT.

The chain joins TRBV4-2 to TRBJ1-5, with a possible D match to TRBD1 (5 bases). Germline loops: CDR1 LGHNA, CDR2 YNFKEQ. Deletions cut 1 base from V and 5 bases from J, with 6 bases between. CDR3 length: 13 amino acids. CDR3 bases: TGTGCCAGCAGCCAAGCGACAGATCAGCCCCAGCATTTT. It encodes CASSQATDQPQHF.

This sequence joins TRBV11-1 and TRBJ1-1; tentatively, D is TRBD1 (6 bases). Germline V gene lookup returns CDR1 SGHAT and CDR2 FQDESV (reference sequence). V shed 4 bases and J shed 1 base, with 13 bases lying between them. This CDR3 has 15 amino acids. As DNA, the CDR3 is TGTGCCAGCAGCTCAGAGCTAGGGGGGAACACTGAAGCTTTCTTT. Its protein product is CASSSELGGNTEAFF.

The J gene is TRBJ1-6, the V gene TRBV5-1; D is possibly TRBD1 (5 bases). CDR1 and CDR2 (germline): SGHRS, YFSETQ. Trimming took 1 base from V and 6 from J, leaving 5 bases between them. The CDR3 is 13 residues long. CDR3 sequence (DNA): TGCGCCAGCAGCTTGCAGGGTAATTCACCCCTCCACTTT. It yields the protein CASSLQGNSPLHF.

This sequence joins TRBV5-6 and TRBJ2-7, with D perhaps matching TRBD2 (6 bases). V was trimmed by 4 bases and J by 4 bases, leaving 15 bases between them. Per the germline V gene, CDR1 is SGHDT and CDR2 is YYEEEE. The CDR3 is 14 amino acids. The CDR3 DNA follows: TGTGCCAGCAGCCGAACCATGCTAGCGTACGAGCAGTACTTC. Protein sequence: CASSRTMLAYEQYF.

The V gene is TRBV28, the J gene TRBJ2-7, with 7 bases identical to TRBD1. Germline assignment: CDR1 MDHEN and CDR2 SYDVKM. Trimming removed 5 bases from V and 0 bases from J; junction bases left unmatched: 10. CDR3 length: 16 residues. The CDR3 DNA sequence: TGTGCCAGCAGTCCCCCTGGACAGGTTCGCTCCTACGAGCAGTACTTC. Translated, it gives CASSPPGQVRSYEQYF.

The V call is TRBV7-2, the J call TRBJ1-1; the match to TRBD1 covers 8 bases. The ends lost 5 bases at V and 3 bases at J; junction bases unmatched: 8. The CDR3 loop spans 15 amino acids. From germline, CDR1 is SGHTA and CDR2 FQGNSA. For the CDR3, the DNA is TGTGCCAGCAGCACCGAACAGGGGGGGGACACTGAAGCTTTCTTT. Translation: CASSTEQGGDTEAFF.

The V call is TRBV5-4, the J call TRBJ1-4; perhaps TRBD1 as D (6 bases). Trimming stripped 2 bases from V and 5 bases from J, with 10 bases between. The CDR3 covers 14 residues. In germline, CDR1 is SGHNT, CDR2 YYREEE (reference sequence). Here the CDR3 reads CASSFDRKNEKLFF. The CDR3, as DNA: TGTGCCAGCAGCTTCGACAGGAAAAATGAAAAACTGTTTTTT.

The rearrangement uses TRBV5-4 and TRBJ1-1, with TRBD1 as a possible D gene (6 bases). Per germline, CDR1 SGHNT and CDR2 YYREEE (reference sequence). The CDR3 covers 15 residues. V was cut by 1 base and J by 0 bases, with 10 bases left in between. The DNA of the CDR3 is TGTGCCAGCAGCTTGAAGAGGGGGATGAACACTGAAGCTTTCTTT. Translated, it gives CASSLKRGMNTEAFF.

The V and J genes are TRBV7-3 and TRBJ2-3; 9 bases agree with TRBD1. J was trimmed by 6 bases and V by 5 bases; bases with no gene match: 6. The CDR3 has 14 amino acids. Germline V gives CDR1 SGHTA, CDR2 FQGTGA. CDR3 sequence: CASSQTGGWDTQYF. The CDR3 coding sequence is TGTGCCAGCAGCCAGACAGGGGGTTGGGATACGCAGTATTTT.

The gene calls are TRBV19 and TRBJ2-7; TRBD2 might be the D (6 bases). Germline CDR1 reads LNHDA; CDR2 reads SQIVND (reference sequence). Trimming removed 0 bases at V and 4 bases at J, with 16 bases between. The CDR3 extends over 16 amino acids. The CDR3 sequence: CASSIDGLALIYEQYF. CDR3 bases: TGTGCCAGTAGTATAGATGGGCTAGCGCTGATTTACGAGCAGTACTTC.

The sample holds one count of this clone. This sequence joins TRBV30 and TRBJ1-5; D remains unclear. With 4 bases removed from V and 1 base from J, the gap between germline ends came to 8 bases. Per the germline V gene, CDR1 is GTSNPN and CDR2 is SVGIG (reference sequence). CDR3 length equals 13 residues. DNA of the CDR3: TGTGCCTGGAATAGAGGGAGCAATCAGCCCCAGCATTTT. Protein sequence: CAWNRGSNQPQHF.

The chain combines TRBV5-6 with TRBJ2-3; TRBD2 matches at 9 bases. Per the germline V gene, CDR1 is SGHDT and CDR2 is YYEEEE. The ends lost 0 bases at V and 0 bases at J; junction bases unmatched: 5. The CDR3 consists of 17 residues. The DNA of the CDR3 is TGTGCCAGCAGCTTGGGACTAGCGGTGACTAGCACAGATACGCAGTATTTT. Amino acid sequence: CASSLGLAVTSTDTQYF.

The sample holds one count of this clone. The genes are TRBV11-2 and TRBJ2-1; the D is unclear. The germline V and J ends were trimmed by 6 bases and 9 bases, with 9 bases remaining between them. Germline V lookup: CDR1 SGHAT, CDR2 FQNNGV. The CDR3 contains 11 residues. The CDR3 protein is CASRLSGEQFF. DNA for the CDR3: TGTGCCAGCAGACTCTCGGGTGAGCAGTTCTTC.

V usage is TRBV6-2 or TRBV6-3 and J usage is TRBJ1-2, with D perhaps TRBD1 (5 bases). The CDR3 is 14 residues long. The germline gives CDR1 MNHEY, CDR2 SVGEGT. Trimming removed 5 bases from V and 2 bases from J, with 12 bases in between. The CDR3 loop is CASSRAGGNYGYTF. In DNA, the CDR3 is TGTGCCAGCAGTCGAGCCGGGGGGAACTATGGCTACACCTTC.

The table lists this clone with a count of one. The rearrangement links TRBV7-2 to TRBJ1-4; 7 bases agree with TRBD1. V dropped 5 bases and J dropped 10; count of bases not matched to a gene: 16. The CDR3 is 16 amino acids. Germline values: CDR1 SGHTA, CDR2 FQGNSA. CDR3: CASSPWDRPKGAKLFF. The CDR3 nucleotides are TGTGCCAGCAGCCCCTGGGACCGGCCTAAGGGGGCAAAACTGTTTTTT.

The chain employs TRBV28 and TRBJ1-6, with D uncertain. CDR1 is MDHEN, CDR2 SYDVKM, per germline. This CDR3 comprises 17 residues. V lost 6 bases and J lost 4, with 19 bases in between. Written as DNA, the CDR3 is TGTGCCAGCAGCATACACCCGACAACGGGGTATAATTCACCCCTCCACTTT. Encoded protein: CASSIHPTTGYNSPLHF.

CDR3 DNA sequence: TGTGCCAGCAGCTTAGCTGGGGCTTATAGGGATACGCAGTATTTT. It codes for CASSLAGAYRDTQYF. V and J are TRBV7-2 and TRBJ2-3; TRBD1 is a possible D gene (5 bases). V was pared by 0 bases and J by 6 bases, with 13 bases between. The germline V gene has CDR1 SGHTA and CDR2 FQGNSA. The length of the CDR3 is 15 residues.

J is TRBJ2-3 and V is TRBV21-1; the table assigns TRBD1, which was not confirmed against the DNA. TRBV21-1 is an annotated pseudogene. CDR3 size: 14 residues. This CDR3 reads CASRTQGGGDTQYF. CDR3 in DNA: TGTGCCAGTAGAACTCAGGGGGGAGGAGATACGCAGTATTTT.

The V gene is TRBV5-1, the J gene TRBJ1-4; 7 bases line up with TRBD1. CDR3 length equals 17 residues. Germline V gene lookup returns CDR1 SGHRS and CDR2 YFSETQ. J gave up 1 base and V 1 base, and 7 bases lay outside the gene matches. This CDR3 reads CASSLTDWDRTNEKLFF. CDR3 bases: TGCGCCAGCAGCTTGACCGACTGGGACAGAACTAATGAAAAACTGTTTTTT. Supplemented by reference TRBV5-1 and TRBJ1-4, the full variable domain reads KAGVTQTPRYLIKTRGQQVTLSCSPISGHRSVSWYQQTPGQGLQFLFEYFSETQRNKGNFPGRFSGRQFSNSRSEMNVSTLELGDSALYLCASSLTDWDRTNEKLFFGSGTQLSVL.